This T cell receptor beta chain was documented in a study of identical twins. Study conclusions and caveats: Abundant cord blood beta clonotypes carried fewer insertions; memory repertoires showed none.

Healthy Caucasians, and only they, were the donors. TCRdb re-called the 5' RACE reads with MiXCR, one entry per CDR3 protein. The sample has about 530,000 distinct CDR3 sequences; around 24% are singletons. The CDR3 is made up of 12 amino acids. To note about this clonotype: The antigen is unknown.

The same sample was also used in a study of yellow fever vaccine responses in identical twins.

The chain carries TRBV12-3 or TRBV12-4 and TRBJ2-7; 9 bases match TRBD2. The sample consisted of CD4+ T cells sorted from blood. This sequence was found in a woman under 30 in good health. In DNA, the CDR3 is TGTGCTACTCGCGGGAGGGCCGACGAGCAGTACTTC. This encodes CATRGRADEQYF.